This TCR beta chain was captured in a study of PD-L1 blockade in urothelial cancer. Whole-study context: After treatment start, blood was analyzed at 3 weeks (second dose) and at 6 weeks.

Germline V gene lookup returns CDR1 WNHNN and CDR2 SYGVQD (reference sequence). J lost 2 bases, V lost 0 bases, and 4 bases had no gene match. The CDR3 extends over 16 amino acids. Generated by immunoSEQ multiplex PCR, the TCRdb table keeps only in-frame clones and is missing some. The table lists some 40,000 clones, approximately 83% of them singletons. This chain links TRBV10-1 with TRBJ2-3; 8 nucleotides agree with TRBD2. Sequenced material: PBMCs, taken around atezolizumab (anti-PD-L1) treatment. The TCR sequence derives from a man aged 55 to 70 with urothelial cancer. CDR3 protein: CASSESRAGDTDTQYF. CDR3 sequence (DNA): TGCGCCAGCAGTGAGTCGCGAGCGGGGGACACAGATACGCAGTATTTT.